The clone carrying this T cell receptor (beta chain) was observed many times. The V gene end was trimmed by 4 bases and the J gene end by 1 base; junction bases not matched to a gene: 4. Germline-derived CDR1 and CDR2 are KGHSY and FQNENV. This CDR3 region has 15 residues. This specimen belongs to a study of T cells in Graves' hyperthyroidism and ophthalmopathy. Used for diagnoses were clinical symptoms, serum thyroxine and TRAb, thyroid ultrasound and orbital computed tomography. It was RNA transcripts that yielded the amplified TCR beta CDR3 regions. A first-round RT-PCR of the TCR CDR3 used the HTBI primer set. Using its own MiXCR run on the multiplex PCR reads, TCRdb lists one record per CDR3 protein. This table holds nearly 600,000 distinct CDR3 sequences, approximately 15% found once.

The chain employs TRBV16 and TRBJ1-1; TRBD1 aligns across 9 bases. This receptor was identified in a woman aged 25 to 39 with Graves' hyperthyroidism that later progressed to Graves' ophthalmopathy. The sample was blood. The CDR3 reads CASSPLTGGNTEAFF. Written as DNA, the CDR3 is TGTGCCAGCAGCCCCCTGACAGGGGGGAACACTGAAGCTTTCTTT.